This T cell receptor beta chain emerged from a study of glioma-infiltrating T cells. Amplification of TCR alpha and beta CDR3 regions from RNA used iRepertoire nested multiplex PCR. TCRdb ran MiXCR on the multiplex PCR reads and lists one entry per CDR3 protein. This sample carries around 140,000 distinct CDR3 sequences, about two fifths of them seen once, and the ten largest clones take around 18%. The CDR3 consists of 12 residues. Germline V gene sequence: CDR1 DFQATT, CDR2 SNEGSKA (reference sequence). The V gene lost 0 bases and the J gene lost 5 bases, with 7 bases spanning the gap. The chain employs TRBV20-1 and TRBJ2-5; D unclear. Sequencing was performed on glioma tissue, nonneoplastic brain tissue, or PBMCs (not recorded which). The source of this sequence is a human donor with low-grade glioma or glioblastoma, undergoing nonglioma brain surgery, or in good health (not recorded which). CDR3: CSARDNRETQYF. Here the CDR3 DNA reads TGCAGTGCTAGAGATAATCGGGAGACCCAGTACTTC.